The 6 T cell receptor beta chains presented below share a single source sample, sequenced in a study of T cells after yellow fever vaccination. TCRdb reprocessed the 5' RACE reads via MiXCR and lists one record per CDR3 protein. The sample has roughly 340,000 distinct CDR3 sequences, 3% to 4.5% seen once. This material consisted of PBMCs, taken 5 days after the yellow fever booster vaccination. The receptor set was obtained from a man aged 18 to 29 who received the YFV17D yellow fever vaccine.

This clonotype was detected only a few times. V is TRBV27 and J is TRBJ2-3; D may be TRBD1 or TRBD2 (6 bases each). The length of the CDR3 is 15 residues. Trimming took off 3 bases at V and 8 bases at J, with 18 bases between the two ends. Germline CDR1 reads MNHEY; CDR2 reads SMNVEV (reference sequence). For the CDR3, the DNA is TGTGCCAGCAGTTTCGCCGGGGGCGGGGAAGGTACGCAGTATTTT. Amino acids: CASSFAGGGEGTQYF.

At least ten counts were recorded for this clonotype. J is TRBJ1-2 and V is TRBV29-1; D is unclear. Germline V gene sequence: CDR1 SQVTM, CDR2 ANQGSEA. The CDR3 has 12 residues. The ends were cut back, 8 bases at V and 0 bases at J, with 10 bases in the middle. CDR3 sequence: CSPVGTNYGYTF. The CDR3 DNA reads TGCAGCCCCGTTGGAACTAACTATGGCTACACCTTC.

This clonotype appeared many times. The genes are TRBV4-1 and TRBJ2-5; 8 positions match TRBD1. Germline lookup yields CDR1 MGHRA and CDR2 YSYEKL. This CDR3 comprises 16 residues. V trimming: 3 bases; J trimming: 5 bases; junction bases outside the gene matches: 11. The CDR3 here is CASSHQSQGAPETQYF. The CDR3 coding sequence is TGCGCCAGCAGCCATCAAAGTCAGGGGGCTCCGGAGACCCAGTACTTC.

This clonotype was seen at least ten times. V is TRBV11-2 and J is TRBJ2-5; D gene ambiguous. The CDR3 has 15 residues. Germline V gives CDR1 SGHAT, CDR2 FQNNGV. The V end was cut by 1 base, the J end by 5 bases, with 14 bases between. The CDR3 DNA follows: TGTGCCAGCAGCTTAGGAACAGTGGCTGGGGAGACCCAGTACTTC. Translating gives CASSLGTVAGETQYF.

This clonotype appeared a few times. The V call is TRBV20-1, the J call TRBJ2-5, with D perhaps matching TRBD1 or TRBD2 (7 bases each). V was pared by 4 bases and J by 2 bases, with 11 bases between. The CDR3 is 13 amino acids. Per the germline V gene, CDR1 is DFQATT and CDR2 is SNEGSKA (reference sequence). The CDR3 coding sequence is TGCAGTGCTACAGGGGGGGAACAAGAGACCCAGTACTTC. This gives the protein CSATGGEQETQYF.

This clonotype was seen at least ten times. V is TRBV24-1 and J is TRBJ2-2; 14 bases line up with TRBD2. Per germline, CDR1 KGHDR and CDR2 SFDVKD. CDR3 length: 18 residues. Unmatched junction bases numbered 9, after V lost 5 bases and J lost 5 bases. This chain's CDR3 is CATSAWTSGGLPTGELFF. CDR3 nucleotides: TGTGCCACCAGTGCCTGGACTAGCGGGGGGCTCCCTACCGGGGAGCTGTTTTTT.